This TCR beta chain was obtained from a study of T cells after yellow fever vaccination. General study results and limits: A large majority of primary-vaccination clones showed up again after the booster (roughly 96% CD4, roughly 88% CD8). CD4 and CD8 compartments shared a small share of clonotypes, likely from convergent recombination. Any FACS-sorted repertoire could hold abundant clonotypes that contaminate it from the bulk population.

In regard to this clonotype: Its antigen is not identified.

By 5'RACE template switching, TCR cDNA was produced, with a universal primer site and UMIs added in the process. TCRdb re-called the 5' RACE reads through MiXCR, storing one row per CDR3 protein. The table records 200,000 to 300,000 distinct CDR3 sequences, roughly 13% of them present only once. The CDR3 sequence is 15 residues long. V lost 4 bases and J 7 bases, leaving 16 bases between the germline ends. CDR1 and CDR2 (germline): LGHNA, YSLEER. This specimen consisted of CD4+ T cells sorted from PBMCs, obtained 45 days after the yellow fever booster vaccination. The sequence came from a man between 25 and 39 years old who received the YFV17D yellow fever vaccine. The V gene is TRBV4-3, the J gene TRBJ2-2; possible D gene TRBD2, 6 bases. The CDR3 protein is CASSRETTSSGELFF. The CDR3, as DNA: TGCGCCAGCAGCCGAGAAACGACTAGTAGCGGGGAGCTGTTTTTT.